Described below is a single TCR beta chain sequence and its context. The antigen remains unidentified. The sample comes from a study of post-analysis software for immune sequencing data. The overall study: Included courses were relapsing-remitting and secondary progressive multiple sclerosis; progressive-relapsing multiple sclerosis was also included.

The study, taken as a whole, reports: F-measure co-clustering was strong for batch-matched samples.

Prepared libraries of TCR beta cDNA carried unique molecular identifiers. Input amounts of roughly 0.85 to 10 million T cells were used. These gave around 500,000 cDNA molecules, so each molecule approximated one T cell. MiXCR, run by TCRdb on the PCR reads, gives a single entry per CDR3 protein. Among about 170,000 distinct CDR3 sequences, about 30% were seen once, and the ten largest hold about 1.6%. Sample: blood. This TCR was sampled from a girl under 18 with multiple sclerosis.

This chain's CDR3 is CASGSPGHEAFF. The CDR3 coding sequence is TGTGCCAGCGGGTCTCCGGGACATGAAGCTTTCTTT. V and J are TRBV12-3 or TRBV12-4 and TRBJ1-1; a weak D match, TRBD1 (6 bases). This CDR3 region has 12 residues. V gave up 8 bases and J gave up 7 bases, with 14 bases separating them.